The next 14 T cell receptor beta chains were all read from a single sample in a study of beta chain features in type 1 diabetes. The investigators reverse transcribed all of the isolated RNA, so they sequenced expressed TCRB transcripts. The protocol was immunoSEQ multiplex PCR, while the TCRdb copy is restricted to in-frame clones and leaves out a portion. The table records approximately 170,000 clones, about 9.1% of them present only once. Sequencing was performed on central memory CD4+ T cells from blood. All receptors derive from a woman younger than 30 in good health.

This clone showed up just a few times. Compared with germline, one end of the junction differs, possibly owing to a read error. V is TRBV19 and J is TRBJ2-5, with 11 bases fitting TRBD2. Germline CDR1 LNHDA, CDR2 SQIVND (reference sequence). This CDR3 has 15 residues. In DNA form, the CDR3 reads TGTGCCAGCAGTATACTAGCGGGAGCCCAAGAGACCCAGTACTTC. The encoded protein is CASSILAGAQETQYF.

This clone has just a few counts. J is TRBJ2-3 and V is TRBV2; D is possibly TRBD2 (6 bases). The V and J ends lost 4 bases and 6 bases respectively, with 14 bases between them. This CDR3 is built from 14 residues. Per germline, CDR1 SNHLY and CDR2 FYNNEI. The CDR3 DNA sequence: TGTGCCAGCAGTGTCCTAGCGAACTCTGATACGCAGTATTTT. Amino acid sequence: CASSVLANSDTQYF.

This clone was seen a handful of times. V usage is TRBV2 and J usage is TRBJ1-5, with D possibly TRBD1 on 6 matching bases. This CDR3 is 16 amino acids long. Germline V lookup: CDR1 SNHLY, CDR2 FYNNEI. V was cut by 7 bases and J by 4 bases, with 20 bases left in between. CDR3 amino acids: CASKGARGGANQPQHF. CDR3 in DNA: TGTGCCAGCAAAGGGGCTCGAGGGGGGGCGAATCAGCCCCAGCATTTT.

V usage is TRBV7-8 and J usage is TRBJ2-3, with TRBD2 identical over 13 bases. The CDR3 spans 18 residues. The germline V gene has CDR1 SGHVS and CDR2 FQNEAQ. J gave up 8 bases and V 0 bases, and 11 bases lay outside the gene matches. The CDR3 bases are TGTGCCAGCAGCTTAGCGCACCCCGGACTAGCGGGAGCGGGTACGCAGTATTTT. It codes for CASSLAHPGLAGAGTQYF.

The chain combines TRBV11-3 with TRBJ1-4; a weak D match, TRBD1 (5 bases). V gave up 0 bases and J gave up 5 bases, with 22 bases separating them. Germline V lookup: CDR1 SGHNT, CDR2 YENEEA. The CDR3 consists of 19 residues. CDR3 sequence reads: CASSLDPRGGASQNEKLFF. In DNA, the CDR3 is TGTGCCAGCAGCTTAGATCCGAGAGGAGGGGCCTCTCAAAATGAAAAACTGTTTTTT.

This clone was recorded a few times. The gene calls are TRBV2 and TRBJ1-3, with D tentatively TRBD1 (6 bases). Between the trimmed V and J ends, which lost 5 bases and 3 bases, there was a span of 14 bases. Germline V gene data show CDR1 as SNHLY and CDR2 as FYNNEI. This CDR3 spans 15 amino acids. DNA of the CDR3: TGTGCCAGCAGTTCCTCCAGGGGCCTTGGAAACACCATATATTTT. Amino acids: CASSSSRGLGNTIYF.

This clone has more than one count but fewer than ten. The chain combines TRBV5-1 with TRBJ2-5, with 8 bases lining up with TRBD2. Trimming removed 2 bases from V and 4 bases from J; junction bases left unmatched: 7. The germline gives CDR1 SGHRS, CDR2 YFSETQ. The CDR3 consists of 15 residues. CDR3 nucleotide sequence: TGCGCCAGCAGCTTCCCTCCAGCGGGAGTAGAGACCCAGTACTTC. Residues: CASSFPPAGVETQYF. The full variable domain, its missing parts supplied by reference TRBV5-1 and TRBJ2-5, is KAGVTQTPRYLIKTRGQQVTLSCSPISGHRSVSWYQQTPGQGLQFLFEYFSETQRNKGNFPGRFSGRQFSNSRSEMNVSTLELGDSALYLCASSFPPAGVETQYFGPGTRLLVL.

This clone was detected a few times. The genes are TRBV4-3 and TRBJ1-1; TRBD1 aligns across 7 bases. CDR3 length equals 15 residues. Trimming cost V 1 base and J 8 bases; bases outside gene matches: 10. CDR1 LGHNA and CDR2 YSLEER come from the germline V gene. The chain's CDR3 is CASSQGGGGEAEAFF. The CDR3 region has the DNA TGCGCCAGCAGCCAAGGAGGAGGGGGCGAGGCCGAAGCTTTCTTT.

The sample holds a few counts of this clone. The V call is TRBV18, the J call TRBJ1-2; D is ambiguous. The V end lost 3 bases, the J end lost 4 bases, and 12 bases lay between the germline ends. CDR3 length equals 14 residues. Germline loops: CDR1 KGHSH, CDR2 LQKENI. CDR3 amino acids: CASSPPSEGYGYTF. CDR3 in DNA: TGTGCCAGCTCACCGCCCAGCGAGGGCTATGGCTACACCTTC.

In this sample, this clone turned up a few times. This CDR3 reads CASSLEAGKGYEQYF. CDR3 sequence (DNA): TGTGCCAGCAGCTTAGAAGCAGGGAAAGGCTACGAGCAGTACTTC. This chain joins TRBV7-2 and TRBJ2-7; perhaps TRBD1 as D (5 bases). Germline CDR1 and CDR2: SGHTA and FQGNSA. With 1 base removed from V and 3 bases from J, the gap between germline ends came to 13 bases. The CDR3 has 15 amino acids.

The chain recombines TRBV7-9 with TRBJ1-2; TRBD1 matches at 7 bases. The V gene's germline CDR1 is SEHNR and CDR2 FQNEAQ (reference sequence). The CDR3 spans 16 residues. The junction had 8 bases not matched to a gene; V was cut back by 1 base and J by 3 bases. In DNA form, the CDR3 reads TGTGCCAGCAGCTTAGTAGTTTGGGACAGATACTATGGCTACACCTTC. The encoded protein is CASSLVVWDRYYGYTF.

This chain uses TRBV5-1 with TRBJ2-2; D gene ambiguous. In germline, CDR1 is SGHRS, CDR2 YFSETQ. The CDR3 length is 14 residues. V lost 2 bases and J 0 bases, leaving 5 bases between the germline ends. CDR3 DNA: TGCGCCAGCAGCTTCCCCTCGAACACCGGGGAGCTGTTTTTT. It codes for CASSFPSNTGELFF.

As to this clone: The same CDR3 arises from other DNA sequences in this sample as well. The V call is TRBV4-2, the J call TRBJ2-5; D is perhaps TRBD1 (6 bases). The germline V gene encodes CDR1 LGHNA and CDR2 YNFKEQ. V was clipped by 3 bases and J by 1 base, with 12 bases between them. CDR3 length: 15 amino acids. CDR3 protein: CASSQGQGSQETQYF. CDR3 DNA sequence: TGTGCCAGCAGCCAGGGTCAGGGGTCCCAAGAGACCCAGTACTTC.

This clone appeared a few times. V is TRBV28 and J is TRBJ2-3, with 9 bases fitting TRBD1. Unmatched junction bases numbered 12, after V lost 6 bases and J lost 11 bases. Germline CDR1 is MDHEN and CDR2 is SYDVKM. The length of the CDR3 is 14 residues. The CDR3 sequence is CASSPGQGKPRQYF. DNA of the CDR3: TGTGCCAGCAGCCCGGGACAGGGCAAGCCTAGGCAGTATTTT.